Sequencing of this TCR beta chain was carried out in a study of blood T cell repertoires in COVID-19. In the study overall: T cells, B-cell-depleted T cells, or PBMCs supplied cDNA or gDNA.

CDR1 and CDR2 (germline): SNHLY, FYNNEI. The CDR3 has 15 residues. The V end lost 5 bases, the J end lost 3 bases, and 14 bases lay between the germline ends. Authors' data handling: Cell counts per sample came from amplifying reference gene primers. Repertoires were generated with immunoSEQ multiplex PCR, while TCRdb's copy carries only in-frame clones and drops some. V, J and clone size were drawn from that table, and D and trimming were deduced from the DNA. Among 65,000 to 100,000 clones listed, approximately 90% were seen once. Source material: peripheral blood. The V and J genes are TRBV2 and TRBJ1-3; D unclear. The sequence derives from a man in his forties or fifties with acute or convalescent COVID-19. The CDR3 DNA reads TGTGCCAGCAGTAACTCGTTCAGAGGTGGAAACACCATATATTTT. The encoded protein is CASSNSFRGGNTIYF.